Sequencing of this T cell receptor beta chain was carried out in a study of T cells in Graves' hyperthyroidism and ophthalmopathy. TCR beta CDR3 regions were amplified from RNA transcripts. Initially, a first-round RT-PCR of the TCR CDR3 employed the HTBI primer set. MiXCR, run by TCRdb on the multiplex PCR reads, gives a single entry per CDR3 protein. This sample has hundreds of thousands of distinct CDR3 sequences, with about 43% found just once. This CDR3 has 12 residues. Trimming left V 6 bases short and J 7 bases short, with 7 bases between. Germline CDR1 LNHDA, CDR2 SQIVND (reference sequence). This clonotype was counted many times.

The source of this sequence is a woman between 18 and 29 years old with Graves' hyperthyroidism. Sequenced sample: peripheral blood or thyroid tissue (not recorded which). This chain connects TRBV19 to TRBJ1-6, with D possibly being TRBD1 (6 bases). The CDR3 coding sequence is TGTGCCAGTAGGGGACAAAATTCACCCCTCCACTTT. This codes for CASRGQNSPLHF.